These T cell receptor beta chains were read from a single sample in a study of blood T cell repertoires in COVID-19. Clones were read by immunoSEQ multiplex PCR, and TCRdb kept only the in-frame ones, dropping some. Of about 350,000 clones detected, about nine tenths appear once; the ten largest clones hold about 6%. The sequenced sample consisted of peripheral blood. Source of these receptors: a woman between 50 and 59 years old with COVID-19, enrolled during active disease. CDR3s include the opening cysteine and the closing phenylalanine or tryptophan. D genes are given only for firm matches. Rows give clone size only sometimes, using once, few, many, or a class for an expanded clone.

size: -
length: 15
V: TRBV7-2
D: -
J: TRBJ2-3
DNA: TGTGCCAGCAGTTCTGGCGGGGCCAGCACAGATACGCAGTATTTT
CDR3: CASSSGGASTDTQYF

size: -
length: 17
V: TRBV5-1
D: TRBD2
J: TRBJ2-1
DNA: TGCGCCAGCAGCTTTAGGTCAACTAGCGGGAGGATCAATGAGCAGTTCTTC
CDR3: CASSFRSTSGRINEQFF

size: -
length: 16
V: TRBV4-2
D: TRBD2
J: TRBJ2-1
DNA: TGTGCCAGCAGCCAACCGGGACTAGCGGATTACAATGAGCAGTTCTTC
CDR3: CASSQPGLADYNEQFF

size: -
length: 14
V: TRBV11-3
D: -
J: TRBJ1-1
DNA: TGTGCCAGCAGCTTAGGGGGGCGCGACACTGAAGCTTTCTTT
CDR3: CASSLGGRDTEAFF

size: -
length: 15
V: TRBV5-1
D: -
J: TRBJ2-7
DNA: TGCGCCAGCAGCCCTGGCAGTCTCACCTCCTACGAGCAGTACTTC
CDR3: CASSPGSLTSYEQYF

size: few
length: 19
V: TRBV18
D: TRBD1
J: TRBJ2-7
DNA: TGTGCCAGCTCACACGGGGACCAGGACAGGGGGCCGAAGGGGTACGAGCAGTACTTC
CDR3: CASSHGDQDRGPKGYEQYF

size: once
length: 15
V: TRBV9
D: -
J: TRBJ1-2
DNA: TGTGCCAGCAGAACTCTAGGCGACAGGAGCTATGGCTACACCTTC
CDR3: CASRTLGDRSYGYTF

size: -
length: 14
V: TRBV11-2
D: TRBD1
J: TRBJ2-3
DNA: TGTGCCAGCAGCCACGACAGGGGCCGAGATACGCAGTATTTT
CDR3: CASSHDRGRDTQYF

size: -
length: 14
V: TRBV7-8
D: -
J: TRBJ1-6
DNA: TGTGCCAGCAGCTTCCCCGGGGGAAATTCACCCCTCCACTTT
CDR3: CASSFPGGNSPLHF

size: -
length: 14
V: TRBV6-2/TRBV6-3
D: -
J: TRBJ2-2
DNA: TGTGCCAGCAGTTACGTGACTAGAGCCGGGGAGCTGTTTTTT
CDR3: CASSYVTRAGELFF

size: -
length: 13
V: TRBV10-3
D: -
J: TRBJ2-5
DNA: TGTGCCACAGGGTTGACAGAGCAAGAGACCCAGTACTTC
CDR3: CATGLTEQETQYF

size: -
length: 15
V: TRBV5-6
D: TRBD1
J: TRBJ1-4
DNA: TGTGCCAGCAGATCGGGACAGGCCTCGAATGAAAAACTGTTTTTT
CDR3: CASRSGQASNEKLFF

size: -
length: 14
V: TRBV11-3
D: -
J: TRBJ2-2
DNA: TGTGCCAGCAGCCTCTCAGGGGCGTCCGGGGAGCTGTTTTTT
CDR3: CASSLSGASGELFF

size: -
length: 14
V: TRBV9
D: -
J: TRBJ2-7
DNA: TGTGCCAGCAGCGTAGATCTAGCATCCTACGAGCAGTACTTC
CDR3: CASSVDLASYEQYF

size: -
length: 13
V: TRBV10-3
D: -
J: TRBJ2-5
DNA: TGTGCCATCAGGAGTCTAGAAGCAGAGACCCAGTACTTC
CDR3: CAIRSLEAETQYF

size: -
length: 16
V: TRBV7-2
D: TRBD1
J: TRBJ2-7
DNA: TGTGCCAGCAGCCCCCGGACAGGGTTTGGCCCCTACGAGCAGTACTTC
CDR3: CASSPRTGFGPYEQYF

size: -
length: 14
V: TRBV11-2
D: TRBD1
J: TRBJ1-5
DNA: TGTGCCAGCAGCCGGACAGGGGCGAATCAGCCCCAGCATTTT
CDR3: CASSRTGANQPQHF

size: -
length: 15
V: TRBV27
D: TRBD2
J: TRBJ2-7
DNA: TGTGCCAGCAGTTCCCCCATAGCGGGAGTAGTCGAGCAGTACTTC
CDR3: CASSSPIAGVVEQYF

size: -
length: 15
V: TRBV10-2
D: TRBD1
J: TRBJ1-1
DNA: TGCGCCAGCAGTGAGCCGGGACAGGTCTTACCTGAAGCTTTCTTT
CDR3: CASSEPGQVLPEAFF

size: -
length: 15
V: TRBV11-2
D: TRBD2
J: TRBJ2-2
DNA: TGTGCCAGCAGCGCACGGGGACTAGCGACCGGGGAGCTGTTTTTT
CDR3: CASSARGLATGELFF

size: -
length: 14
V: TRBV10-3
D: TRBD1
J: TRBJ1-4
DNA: TGTGCCATTAGACAGGGATCAACTAATGAAAAACTGTTTTTT
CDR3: CAIRQGSTNEKLFF

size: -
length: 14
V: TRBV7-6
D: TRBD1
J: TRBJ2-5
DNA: TGTGCCAGCAGCCATAACAACAGGGGAGAGACCCAGTACTTC
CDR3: CASSHNNRGETQYF

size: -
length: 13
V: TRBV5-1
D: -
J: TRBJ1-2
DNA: TGCGCCAGCAGCCCGCTAGGAATCTATGGCTACACCTTC
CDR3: CASSPLGIYGYTF

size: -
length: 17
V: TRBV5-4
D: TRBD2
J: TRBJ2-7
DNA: TGTGCCAGCAGCTTGGCCATGGCTAGCGGGAGTAGAGACGAGCAGTACTTC
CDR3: CASSLAMASGSRDEQYF

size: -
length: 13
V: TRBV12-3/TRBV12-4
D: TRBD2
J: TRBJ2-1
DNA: TGTGCCAGCAGTTTGGCTCTAGCGGGAGTCCAGTTCTTC
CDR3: CASSLALAGVQFF

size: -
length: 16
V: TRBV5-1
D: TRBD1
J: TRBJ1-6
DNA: TGCGCCAGCAGCTTGGCCCCAGGACAGGGGTCTTCACCCCTCCACTTT
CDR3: CASSLAPGQGSSPLHF

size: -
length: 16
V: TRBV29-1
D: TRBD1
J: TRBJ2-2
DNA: TGCAGCGTTGAGGGTCTTCAGGGGGCGAAGGACGGGGAGCTGTTTTTT
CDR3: CSVEGLQGAKDGELFF

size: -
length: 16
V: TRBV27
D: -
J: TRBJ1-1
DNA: TGTGCCAGCAGTTTCCATAGTCCAACCGGGAACACTGAAGCTTTCTTT
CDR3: CASSFHSPTGNTEAFF

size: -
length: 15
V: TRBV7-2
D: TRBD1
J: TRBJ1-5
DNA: TGTGCCAGCAGCCTTCGGACAGGGAACAATCAGCCCCAGCATTTT
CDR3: CASSLRTGNNQPQHF

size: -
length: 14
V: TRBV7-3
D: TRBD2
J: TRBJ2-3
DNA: TGTGCCAGCAGCTGGACTAGCGGGAGTGATACGCAGTATTTT
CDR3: CASSWTSGSDTQYF

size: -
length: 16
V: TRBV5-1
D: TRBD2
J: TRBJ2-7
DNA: TGCGCCAGCAGCTTCCCCCTTGGGACTAGCGGCTACGAGCAGTACTTC
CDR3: CASSFPLGTSGYEQYF

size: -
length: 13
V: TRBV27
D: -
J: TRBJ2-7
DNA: TGTGCCAGCAGTTTATCGGGCGACTACGAGCAGTACTTC
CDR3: CASSLSGDYEQYF

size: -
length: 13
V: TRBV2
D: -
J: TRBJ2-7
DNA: TGTGCCAGCAACCCAGTCCACTCCTACGAGCAGTACTTC
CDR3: CASNPVHSYEQYF

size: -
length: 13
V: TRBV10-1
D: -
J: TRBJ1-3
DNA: TGCGCCAGCAGTTCCAGCTCTGGAAACACCATATATTTT
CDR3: CASSSSSGNTIYF

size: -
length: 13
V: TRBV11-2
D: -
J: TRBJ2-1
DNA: TGTGCCAGCAGCACGGCCGGGGGCAATGAGCAGTTCTTC
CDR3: CASSTAGGNEQFF

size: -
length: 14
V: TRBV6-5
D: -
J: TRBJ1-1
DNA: TGTGCCAGCAGTTCCAACGGACAGAACACTGAAGCTTTCTTT
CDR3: CASSSNGQNTEAFF

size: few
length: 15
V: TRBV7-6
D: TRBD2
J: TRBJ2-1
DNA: TGTGCCAGCAGCAAAAGGACTAGCGGATACAATGAGCAGTTCTTC
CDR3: CASSKRTSGYNEQFF

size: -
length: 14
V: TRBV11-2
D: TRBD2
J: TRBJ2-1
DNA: TGTGCCACTTTGACGGGAGGGCCCGGAAATGAGCAGTTCTTC
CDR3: CATLTGGPGNEQFF

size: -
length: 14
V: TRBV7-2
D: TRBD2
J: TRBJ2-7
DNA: TGTGCCAGCAGCTTATTAGCGGGAGGGGGGGAGCAGTACTTC
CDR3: CASSLLAGGGEQYF

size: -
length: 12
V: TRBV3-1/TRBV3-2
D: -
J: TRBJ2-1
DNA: TGTGCCAGCAGCCAAGCTAACCAACGCCAGTTCTTC
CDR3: CASSQANQRQFF

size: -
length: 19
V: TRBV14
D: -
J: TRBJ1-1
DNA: TGTGCCAGCAGCCAAGTTCGGGCCCCTCCAGCAGGGATTAACACTGAAGCTTTCTTT
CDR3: CASSQVRAPPAGINTEAFF

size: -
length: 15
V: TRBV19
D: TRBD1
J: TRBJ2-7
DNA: TGTGCCAGTAGTTTGTCGGGACAGGGCGCCTACGAGCAGTACTTC
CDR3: CASSLSGQGAYEQYF

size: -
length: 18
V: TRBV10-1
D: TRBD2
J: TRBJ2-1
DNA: TGCGCCAGCAGTGAGTCTGCGGGAGGACCTTTTTTCTACAATGAGCAGTTCTTC
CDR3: CASSESAGGPFFYNEQFF

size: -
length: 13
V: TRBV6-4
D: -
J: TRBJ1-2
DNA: TGTGCCAGCAGCCCCGACAGGATCTCTGGCTACACCTTC
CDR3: CASSPDRISGYTF

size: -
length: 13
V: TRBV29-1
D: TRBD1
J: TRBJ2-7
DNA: TGCAGCGTTGAAAAGGGGACAGGCGACGAGCAGTACTTC
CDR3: CSVEKGTGDEQYF

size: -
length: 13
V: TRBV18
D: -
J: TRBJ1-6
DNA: TGTGCCAGCTCACCTGGGCAGATCTCACCCCTCCACTTT
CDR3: CASSPGQISPLHF

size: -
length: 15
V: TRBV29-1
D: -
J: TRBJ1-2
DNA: TGCAGCGTTGATCGGCACGGGCGGACACCCTATGGCTACACCTTC
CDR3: CSVDRHGRTPYGYTF

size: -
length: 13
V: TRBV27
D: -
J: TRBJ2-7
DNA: TGTGCCAGCAGTCCGCTGATCGTGGGAGGGCAGTACTTC
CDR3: CASSPLIVGGQYF

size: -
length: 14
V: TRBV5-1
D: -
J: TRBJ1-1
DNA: TGCGCCAGCAGCTTAGCGGGGGGTGGCACTGAAGCTTTCTTT
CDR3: CASSLAGGGTEAFF

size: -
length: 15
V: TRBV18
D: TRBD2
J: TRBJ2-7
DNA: TGTGCCAGCTCACCGGGACTAGCGGGAGGCGACGAGCAGTACTTC
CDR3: CASSPGLAGGDEQYF

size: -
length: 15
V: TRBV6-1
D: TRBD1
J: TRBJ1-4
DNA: TGTGCCAGCAGTCGCTCCGGACAGGTTAATGAAAAACTGTTTTTT
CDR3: CASSRSGQVNEKLFF

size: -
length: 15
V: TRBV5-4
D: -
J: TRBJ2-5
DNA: TGTGCCAGCAGCTTGGCCATTAGCGGACAAGAGACCCAGTACTTC
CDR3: CASSLAISGQETQYF

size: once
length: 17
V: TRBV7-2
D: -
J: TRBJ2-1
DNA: TGTGCCAGCAGCTGGTTTTATGGCGGTAGCTCCTACAATGAGCAGTTCTTC
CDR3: CASSWFYGGSSYNEQFF

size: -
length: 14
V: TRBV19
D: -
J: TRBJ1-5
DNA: TGTGCCAGTAGTATCGCAGGGGGCAATCAGCCCCAGCATTTT
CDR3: CASSIAGGNQPQHF

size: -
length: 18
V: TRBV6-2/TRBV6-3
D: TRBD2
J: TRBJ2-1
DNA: TGTGCCAGCAGTTACCCCTTACGTCGCGGGAGGGCCACGGATGAGCAGTTCTTC
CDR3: CASSYPLRRGRATDEQFF

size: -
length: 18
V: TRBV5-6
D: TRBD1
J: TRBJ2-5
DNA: TGTGCCAGCAGCTTAACCCTCCAACGGGGACAGGGGGCGAAGACCCAGTACTTC
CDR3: CASSLTLQRGQGAKTQYF

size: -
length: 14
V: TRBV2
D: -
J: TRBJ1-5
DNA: TGTGCCAGCGCTAACCCCCGCGGCAGTCAGCCCCAGCATTTT
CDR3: CASANPRGSQPQHF

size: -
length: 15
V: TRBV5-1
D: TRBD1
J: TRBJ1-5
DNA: TGCGCCAGCAGCTTGGCCGGACAGGGGAATCAGCCCCAGCATTTT
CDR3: CASSLAGQGNQPQHF